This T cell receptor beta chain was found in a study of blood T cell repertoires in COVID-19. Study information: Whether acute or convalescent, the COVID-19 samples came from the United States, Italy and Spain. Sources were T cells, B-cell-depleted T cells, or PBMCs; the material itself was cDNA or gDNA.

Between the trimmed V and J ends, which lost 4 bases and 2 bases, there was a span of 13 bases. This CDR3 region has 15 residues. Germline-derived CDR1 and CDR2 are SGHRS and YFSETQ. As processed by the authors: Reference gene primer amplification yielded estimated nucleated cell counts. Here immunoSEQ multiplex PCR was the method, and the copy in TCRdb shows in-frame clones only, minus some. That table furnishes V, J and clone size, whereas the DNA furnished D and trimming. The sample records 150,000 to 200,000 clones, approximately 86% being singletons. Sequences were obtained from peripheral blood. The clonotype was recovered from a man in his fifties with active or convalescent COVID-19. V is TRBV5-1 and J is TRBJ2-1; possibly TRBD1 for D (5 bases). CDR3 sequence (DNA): TGCGCCAGCAGCATTCAGGGTCGCACCTACAATGAGCAGTTCTTC. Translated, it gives CASSIQGRTYNEQFF.